These 24 T cell receptor beta chains were sequenced from one sample in a study of blood T cell repertoires in COVID-19. TCRdb keeps only in-frame clones here, not all; method: immunoSEQ multiplex PCR. Here the sample spans around 450,000 clones, about nine tenths being singletons. Sequencing was done on a sample of PBMCs or T cells enriched from blood (not recorded which). The receptors stem from a man aged 18 to 30 who had recovered from COVID-19.

The chain joins TRBV5-6 to TRBJ2-3; D is perhaps TRBD1 (5 bases). The V gene's germline CDR1 is SGHDT and CDR2 YYEEEE. The CDR3 has 13 amino acids. The V gene lost 4 bases and the J gene lost 4 bases, with 10 bases spanning the gap. For the CDR3, the DNA is TGTGCCAGCAGCGGGGCTGTAGCAGATACGCAGTATTTT. Translated, it gives CASSGAVADTQYF.

This chain connects TRBV7-9 to TRBJ1-5, with unresolved D. Trimming removed 5 bases at V and 2 bases at J, with 7 bases between. Per germline, CDR1 SEHNR and CDR2 FQNEAQ (reference sequence). The CDR3 extends over 13 amino acids. CDR3: CASSQEGNQPQHF. CDR3 coding DNA: TGTGCCAGCAGCCAGGAGGGCAATCAGCCCCAGCATTTT.

The chain joins TRBV28 to TRBJ2-1, with D tentatively TRBD1 (5 bases). Per germline, CDR1 MDHEN and CDR2 SYDVKM. The V end was cut by 3 bases, the J end by 8 bases, with 14 bases between. There are 14 residues in the CDR3. The CDR3 here is CASSFRQGPHEQFF. The CDR3, as DNA: TGTGCCAGCAGTTTTCGGCAGGGCCCCCATGAGCAGTTCTTC.

The rearrangement uses TRBV6-5 and TRBJ2-3; D is uncertain. Germline V gives CDR1 MNHEY, CDR2 SVGAGI. V was trimmed by 6 bases and J by 5 bases, leaving 12 bases between them. There are 13 residues in the CDR3. The CDR3 reads CASRAADRDTQYF. In DNA, the CDR3 is TGTGCCAGCAGGGCGGCGGATCGAGATACGCAGTATTTT.

V usage is TRBV30 and J usage is TRBJ1-2; D not resolved. Germline CDR1 and CDR2: GTSNPN and SVGIG (reference sequence). V was pared by 2 bases and J by 6 bases, with 10 bases between. The CDR3 loop spans 12 amino acids. Here the CDR3 reads CAWSPLSHGYTF. The DNA for the CDR3 is TGTGCCTGGAGTCCCCTTTCTCATGGCTACACCTTC.

The V call is TRBV2, the J call TRBJ2-1, with 8 nucleotides matching TRBD2. The CDR3 has 14 residues. The V segment lost 7 bases and the J segment 5 bases; nucleotides outside the gene matches: 7. The germline gives CDR1 SNHLY, CDR2 FYNNEI. The CDR3 region has the DNA TGTGCCAGCACAGTCCGACTAGCGCACAATGAGCAGTTCTTC. Amino acids: CASTVRLAHNEQFF.

V usage is TRBV5-1 and J usage is TRBJ2-3; D not resolved. CDR3 length equals 13 residues. Deletions cut 1 base from V and 2 bases from J, with 5 bases between. CDR1 and CDR2 from the germline V gene are SGHRS and YFSETQ. The CDR3: CASSLPTTDTQYF. The CDR3 bases are TGCGCCAGCAGCTTGCCTACCACAGATACGCAGTATTTT.

The V gene is TRBV28, the J gene TRBJ1-1, with a possible D match to TRBD1 (5 bases). Germline CDR1 reads MDHEN; CDR2 reads SYDVKM. The ends were cut back, 9 bases at V and 1 base at J, with 15 bases in the middle. The CDR3 is 14 amino acids. The CDR3 region has the DNA TGTGCCAGTAGGGGCAGCGACGGGAACACTGAAGCTTTCTTT. Translated, it gives CASRGSDGNTEAFF.

The J gene is TRBJ2-1, the V gene TRBV23-1; D might be TRBD2 (6 bases). TRBV23-1 is given ORF status, its function remaining uncertain. The CDR3 has 14 amino acids. The V and J ends lost 5 bases and 4 bases respectively, with 12 bases between them. The CDR3 nucleotides read TGCGCCAGCAGTGGCCATGGAGGGTACAATGAGCAGTTCTTC. Translation: CASSGHGGYNEQFF.

V usage is TRBV6-5 and J usage is TRBJ1-3; 11 bases match TRBD1. Losses at the gene ends were 8 bases for V and 0 bases for J; bases not matched to a gene: 3. CDR1 is MNHEY and CDR2 is SVGAGI in the germline V gene. CDR3 length: 15 residues. CDR3 coding DNA: TGTGCCAGCGGGACAGGGGGAGACTCTGGAAACACCATATATTTT. Its protein product is CASGTGGDSGNTIYF.

The gene calls are TRBV7-9 and TRBJ2-7; no reliable D call. The CDR3 spans 15 residues. Germline CDR1 and CDR2: SEHNR and FQNEAQ (reference sequence). Between the trimmed V and J ends, which lost 4 bases and 4 bases, there was a span of 17 bases. The CDR3 nucleotides read TGTGCCAGCAGCTCCCCTTCCGCGGAAAAGTACGAGCAGTACTTC. Translated, it gives CASSSPSAEKYEQYF.

The J gene is TRBJ2-4, the V gene TRBV28; D is perhaps TRBD2 (6 bases). From germline, CDR1 is MDHEN and CDR2 SYDVKM. This CDR3 region has 15 residues. V was cut by 3 bases and J by 7 bases, with 16 bases left in between. CDR3 nucleotide sequence: TGTGCCAGCAGTTTTTTATCCGGGAGTGGGAACATTCAGTACTTC. Translated: CASSFLSGSGNIQYF.

The gene calls are TRBV7-8 and TRBJ1-5, with a tentative D call TRBD1 (5 bases). The CDR3 covers 17 residues. Germline V lookup: CDR1 SGHVS, CDR2 FQNEAQ. Deletions cut 3 bases from V and 0 bases from J, with 15 bases between. The CDR3 protein is CASSFASTVFSNQPQHF. CDR3 DNA: TGTGCCAGCAGCTTCGCGTCGACAGTGTTTAGCAATCAGCCCCAGCATTTT.

CDR3 in DNA: TGTGCCAGCAGTTCACAGGGGTATGAGCAGTTCTTC. Protein product: CASSSQGYEQFF. The V gene is TRBV6-6, the J gene TRBJ2-1, with 7 bases identical to TRBD1. Trimming removed 4 bases from V and 8 bases from J; junction bases left unmatched: 2. CDR3 length equals 12 residues. CDR1 is MNHNY and CDR2 is SVGAGI in the germline V gene (reference sequence).

The chain couples TRBV10-3 to TRBJ2-5; 7 bases match TRBD2. Germline V lookup: CDR1 ENHRY, CDR2 SYGVKD. V shed 4 bases and J 2 bases; nucleotides not matched to a gene: 7. The CDR3 has 15 amino acids. The CDR3 is CAISGSAGGQETQYF. CDR3 DNA: TGTGCCATCAGTGGATCGGCCGGGGGGCAAGAGACCCAGTACTTC.

This clone has only one observation. The chain employs TRBV3-1 (or the pseudogene TRBV3-2) and TRBJ2-4, with 10 bases identical to TRBD2. In germline, CDR1 is LGHDT, CDR2 YNNKEL (reference sequence). Trimming took 1 base from V and 4 from J; bases not matched to a gene: 10. This CDR3 comprises 18 residues. The CDR3 loop is CASSQGVPRTSGKNIQYF. The CDR3 bases are TGTGCCAGCAGCCAAGGGGTCCCACGGACTAGCGGAAAAAACATTCAGTACTTC.

This clone came up once. This chain uses TRBV18 with TRBJ1-1; D may be TRBD1 (6 bases). V was pared by 4 bases and J by 0 bases, with 21 bases between. There are 18 residues in the CDR3. CDR1 is KGHSH and CDR2 is LQKENI in the germline V gene. As DNA, the CDR3 is TGTGCCAGCTCACAATTGAGAAGCCAGGGGTTGGTGAACACTGAAGCTTTCTTT. This translates into CASSQLRSQGLVNTEAFF.

The V call is TRBV5-1, the J call TRBJ2-1; D unresolved. There are 13 residues in the CDR3. The germline V and J ends were trimmed by 3 bases and 10 bases, with 14 bases remaining between them. Germline lookup yields CDR1 SGHRS and CDR2 YFSETQ. The CDR3 here is CASSSASRREQFF. The CDR3 region has the DNA TGCGCCAGCAGCTCAGCGTCCCGACGAGAGCAGTTCTTC.

The gene calls are TRBV3-1 (or the pseudogene TRBV3-2) and TRBJ2-2; 7 positions agree with TRBD2. CDR3 length: 18 residues. Looked up from germline, CDR1 is LGHDT and CDR2 is YNNKEL (reference sequence). V lost 1 base, J lost 3 bases, and 11 bases stayed unmatched. This CDR3 is CASSQVRGVGAYTGELFF. CDR3 DNA sequence: TGTGCCAGCAGCCAAGTTCGGGGGGTGGGAGCTTACACCGGGGAGCTGTTTTTT.

The genes are TRBV29-1 and TRBJ1-5; TRBD1 might be the D (5 bases). The CDR3 is made up of 14 amino acids. The V gene's germline CDR1 is SQVTM and CDR2 ANQGSEA. Between the trimmed V and J ends, which lost 6 bases and 4 bases, there was a span of 16 bases. The CDR3, as DNA: TGCAGCGTCTCCTGGGGGGTAGGTAATCAGCCCCAGCATTTT. Its translation: CSVSWGVGNQPQHF.

V and J are TRBV14 and TRBJ2-5; no definite D call. Between the trimmed V and J ends, which lost 1 base and 5 bases, there was a span of 14 bases. The CDR3 totals 15 residues. Germline loops: CDR1 SGHDN, CDR2 FVKESK. CDR3 DNA sequence: TGTGCCAGCAGCCAAGTTCGCACCCTCGGGGAGACCCAGTACTTC. Residues: CASSQVRTLGETQYF. The full variable domain, its missing parts supplied by reference TRBV14 and TRBJ2-5, is EAGVTQFPSHSVIEKGQTVTLRCDPISGHDNLYWYRRVMGKEIKFLLHFVKESKQDESGMPNNRFLAERTGGTYSTLKVQPAELEDSGVYFCASSQVRTLGETQYFGPGTRLLVL.

The J gene is TRBJ2-3, the V gene TRBV27, with TRBD1 as a possible D gene (5 bases). This CDR3 contains 18 residues. The germline V and J ends were trimmed by 7 bases and 2 bases, with 25 bases remaining between them. The germline V gene encodes CDR1 MNHEY and CDR2 SMNVEV (reference sequence). CDR3 amino acids: CASTKNPPRQYITDTQYF. The CDR3 region has the DNA TGTGCCAGCACCAAAAATCCCCCGAGACAGTATATCACAGATACGCAGTATTTT.

The CDR3 here is CASSPIGLAGDDTQYF. The CDR3 nucleotides read TGTGCCAGCAGCCCCATCGGGCTAGCGGGTGACGATACGCAGTATTTT. The chain has TRBV7-9 and TRBJ2-3, with 8 bases lining up with TRBD2. The V gene end was trimmed by 5 bases and the J gene end by 6 bases; junction bases not matched to a gene: 13. Germline CDR1 and CDR2: SEHNR and FQNEAQ (reference sequence). The CDR3 loop spans 16 amino acids. Combining the CDR3 with reference TRBV7-9 and TRBJ2-3 gives the whole variable domain DTGVSQNPRHKITKRGQNVTFRCDPISEHNRLYWYRQTLGQGPEFLTYFQNEAQLEKSRLLSDRFSAERPKGSFSTLEIQRTEQGDSAMYLCASSPIGLAGDDTQYFGPGTRLTVL.

The chain uses TRBV12-5 and TRBJ1-1; D is possibly TRBD1 (6 bases). V was cut by 4 bases and J by 2 bases, with 14 bases left in between. This CDR3 has 15 amino acids. The germline V gene has CDR1 LGHNT and CDR2 FRNRAP. The CDR3 loop reads CASGSAVDSNTEAFF. CDR3 DNA sequence: TGTGCTAGTGGTTCTGCAGTGGACAGCAACACTGAAGCTTTCTTT. The full variable domain, in which reference TRBV12-5 and TRBJ1-1 provide the parts outside the CDR3, is DARVTQTPRHKVTEMGQEVTMRCQPILGHNTVFWYRQTMMQGLELLAYFRNRAPLDDSGMPKDRFSAEMPDATLATLKIQPSEPRDSAVYFCASGSAVDSNTEAFFGQGTRLTVV.